These 24 T cell receptor beta chains originate from one sample sequenced in a study of neurological immune-mediated disorders. Time point given: longitudinal time-point 1 (baseline). TCRdb re-called the 5' RACE reads with MiXCR, one entry per CDR3 protein. In the table there are 35,000 or so distinct CDR3 sequences, less than 3.5% of which are singletons. The material sequenced was PBMCs. These receptors originate from a woman aged 60 to 75 with multiple sclerosis.

This clonotype was detected ten times or more. This sequence joins TRBV20-1 and TRBJ2-1, with D possibly TRBD2 on 5 matching bases. Germline CDR1 is DFQATT and CDR2 is SNEGSKA (reference sequence). CDR3 length: 15 amino acids. Between the trimmed V and J ends, which lost 2 bases and 8 bases, there was a span of 19 bases. The CDR3 loop is CSARLGTAGLYEQFF. The CDR3 nucleotides are TGCAGTGCTAGATTAGGCACTGCGGGTCTCTATGAGCAGTTCTTC.

Ten or more counts support this clonotype. The chain recombines TRBV12-3 or TRBV12-4 with TRBJ1-5, with 7 bases lining up with TRBD1. The CDR3 runs to 14 residues. Losses at the gene ends were 5 bases for V and 7 bases for J; bases not matched to a gene: 8. The CDR3 sequence: CASSRRQGRQPQHF. The CDR3 DNA follows: TGTGCCAGCAGTCGAAGACAGGGCCGACAGCCCCAGCATTTT.

Ten or more counts support this clonotype. The chain combines TRBV7-2 with TRBJ1-4; a possible D gene is TRBD1 (5 bases). Trimming removed 5 bases at V and 13 bases at J, with 14 bases between. The germline V gene has CDR1 SGHTA and CDR2 FQGNSA. The CDR3 is 12 amino acids. CDR3 sequence: CASSPAGGGLFF. The CDR3 nucleotides read TGTGCCAGCAGCCCCGCCGGGGGGGGACTGTTTTTT. The entire variable domain, with the rest obtained from reference TRBV7-2 and TRBJ1-4, is as follows: GAGVSQSPSNKVTEKGKDVELRCDPISGHTALYWYRQSLGQGLEFLIYFQGNSAPDKSGLPSDRFSAERTGGSVSTLTIQRTQQEDSAVYLCASSPAGGGLFFGSGTQLSVL.

This clonotype has at least ten counts. The chain has TRBV12-3 or TRBV12-4 and TRBJ1-1, with unresolved D. V lost 1 base and J 0 bases, leaving 6 bases between the germline ends. The CDR3 spans 14 residues. As DNA, the CDR3 is TGTGCCAGCAGTTTAGTGTTAGTGAACACTGAAGCTTTCTTT. This encodes CASSLVLVNTEAFF.

This clonotype appeared many times. The rearrangement uses TRBV20-1 and TRBJ2-1; D unclear. The V gene's germline CDR1 is DFQATT and CDR2 SNEGSKA (reference sequence). Trimming removed 6 bases from V and 6 bases from J, with 6 bases in between. The CDR3 has 10 amino acids. The CDR3 spells CSAGLNEQFF. The CDR3 DNA reads TGCAGTGCCGGGCTCAATGAGCAGTTCTTC.

This clonotype has a count of ten or more. The J gene is TRBJ1-2, the V gene TRBV29-1; no clear D gene. The CDR3 runs 14 residues. The ends were cut back, 3 bases at V and 5 bases at J, with 16 bases in the middle. CDR1 is SQVTM, CDR2 ANQGSEA, per germline. CDR3 loop: CSVDEAGLWYGYTF. The CDR3 DNA sequence: TGCAGCGTTGACGAGGCTGGTCTTTGGTATGGCTACACCTTC.

This clonotype has at least ten counts. The V call is TRBV5-1, the J call TRBJ2-2; D might be TRBD1 or TRBD2, each matching 5 bases. This CDR3 has 16 residues. Trimming removed 5 bases at V and 2 bases at J, with 16 bases between. The germline V gene encodes CDR1 SGHRS and CDR2 YFSETQ. The CDR3 DNA is TGCGCCAGCAGTTTGAACTTCGGGGCAAACACCGGGGAGCTGTTTTTT. This sequence encodes CASSLNFGANTGELFF.

This clonotype was seen repeatedly, ten times or more. In nucleotides, the CDR3 is TGTGCCAGCAGCTTGTCGGGGGGCGGATCCTACGAGCAGTACTTC. Amino acid sequence: CASSLSGGGSYEQYF. The chain employs TRBV5-5 and TRBJ2-7, with D tentatively TRBD2 (7 bases). The V gene lost 1 base and the J gene lost 1 base, with 12 bases spanning the gap. The CDR3 covers 15 residues. The germline V gene has CDR1 SGHKS and CDR2 YYEKEE (reference sequence).

This clonotype occurred many times. This sequence joins TRBV18 and TRBJ2-3; D unresolved. Trimming removed 2 bases at V and 3 bases at J, with 9 bases between. The CDR3 runs to 14 residues. The germline gives CDR1 KGHSH, CDR2 LQKENI. The CDR3 DNA follows: TGTGCCAGCTCACCAAACGCCGGGACAGATACGCAGTATTTT. Translation: CASSPNAGTDTQYF.

This clonotype was recorded many times. The chain uses TRBV6-5 and TRBJ2-6; D possibly corresponds to TRBD2 (7 bases). V dropped 5 bases and J dropped 1 base, with 15 bases sitting between them. This CDR3 contains 17 residues. CDR1 is MNHEY, CDR2 SVGAGI, per germline. The CDR3 protein is CASSQGGGQSGANVLTF. CDR3 nucleotides: TGTGCCAGCAGTCAGGGAGGGGGACAATCTGGGGCCAACGTCCTGACTTTC.

This clonotype was detected ten times or more. The J gene is TRBJ1-2, the V gene TRBV7-8; D is undetermined. CDR3 length: 13 residues. V was pared by 5 bases and J by 3 bases, with 10 bases between. Germline V gene data show CDR1 as SGHVS and CDR2 as FQNEAQ. Here the CDR3 DNA reads TGTGCCAGCAGCAAGGACCTAGACTATGGCTACACCTTC. Translated: CASSKDLDYGYTF.

This clonotype came up many times. The chain's CDR3 is CASSETDSLNQPQHF. The CDR3 bases are TGCGCCAGCAGTGAAACAGACAGCCTCAATCAGCCCCAGCATTTT. The rearrangement joins TRBV5-1 to TRBJ1-5, with D possibly matching TRBD1 (5 bases). V was pared by 5 bases and J by 3 bases, with 15 bases between. This CDR3 contains 15 residues. Looked up from germline, CDR1 is SGHRS and CDR2 is YFSETQ.

This clonotype is medium-sized (0.01 to 0.1%). The gene calls are TRBV20-1 and TRBJ2-7, with TRBD2 identical over 9 bases. With V trimmed by 0 bases and J by 4 bases, 4 bases remained unmatched. CDR3 length: 14 residues. Germline V gene lookup returns CDR1 DFQATT and CDR2 SNEGSKA (reference sequence). Here the CDR3 DNA reads TGCAGTGCTAGAGATGGGCTAGCGGGGTACGAGCAGTACTTC. This translates into CSARDGLAGYEQYF.

The chain employs TRBV7-6 and TRBJ2-7; maybe TRBD2 (5 bases). V gave up 1 base and J gave up 6 bases, with 19 bases separating them. Germline loops: CDR1 SGHVS, CDR2 FNYEAQ. CDR3 length: 16 amino acids. CDR3 amino acids: CASSLGWRTTPGEQYF. For the CDR3, the DNA is TGTGCCAGCAGCTTAGGTTGGAGGACCACCCCTGGCGAGCAGTACTTC.

Remarks on this clonotype: This clone may be a read error of a much larger clone one base away. The gene calls are TRBV28 and TRBJ2-7, with no clear D. Trimming pared 3 bases from V and 5 bases from J, leaving 14 bases between. The CDR3 sequence is 14 residues long. CDR1 is MDHEN, CDR2 SYDVKM, per germline. As DNA, the CDR3 is TGTGCCAGCAGTTTCCTCCAGTGGGGAAACGAGCAGTACTTC. Translation gives CASSFLQWGNEQYF. The variable domain in full, completed from reference TRBV28 and TRBJ2-7, reads DVKVTQSSRYLVKRTGEKVFLECVQDMDHENMFWYRQDPGLGLRLIYFSYDVKMKEKGDIPEGYSVSREKKERFSLILESASTNQTSMYLCASSFLQWGNEQYFGPGTRLTVT.

This clonotype showed up many times. The chain combines TRBV7-8 with TRBJ1-3; D perhaps matches TRBD1 (5 bases). This CDR3 comprises 15 residues. Germline-derived CDR1 and CDR2 are SGHVS and FQNEAQ. V was cut by 5 bases and J by 0 bases, with 11 bases left in between. The CDR3 reads CASSPEGLSGNTIYF. The CDR3 DNA sequence: TGTGCCAGCAGCCCAGAGGGGCTCTCTGGAAACACCATATATTTT.

This clonotype was detected many times. The chain has TRBV5-1 and TRBJ2-7, with D possibly matching TRBD1 (6 bases). V was trimmed by 0 bases and J by 0 bases, leaving 7 bases between them. The CDR3 has 14 amino acids. From germline, CDR1 is SGHRS and CDR2 YFSETQ. This CDR3 is CASSLGDTSYEQYF. The CDR3 DNA reads as TGCGCCAGCAGCTTGGGGGACACCTCCTACGAGCAGTACTTC.

At least ten counts were recorded for this clonotype. The chain couples TRBV29-1 to TRBJ2-1, with 7 bases that match TRBD2. V was pared by 7 bases and J by 0 bases, with 9 bases of the junction left unmatched. This CDR3 region has 15 residues. In germline, CDR1 is SQVTM, CDR2 ANQGSEA. For the CDR3, the DNA is TGCAGCGCCCTGGGACTACGAAGCTCCTACAATGAGCAGTTCTTC. Protein: CSALGLRSSYNEQFF.

This clonotype has at least ten counts. This sequence joins TRBV5-1 and TRBJ2-3; 13 bases map to TRBD2. Germline V gives CDR1 SGHRS, CDR2 YFSETQ. CDR3 size: 15 residues. J gave up 7 bases and V 4 bases, and 6 bases lay outside the gene matches. The CDR3 is CASSARLAGGHTQYF. The CDR3 coding sequence is TGCGCCAGCAGCGCCAGACTAGCGGGGGGTCATACGCAGTATTTT.

Comment on this clonotype: The junction shows a germline mismatch at one end, possibly a read error. J is TRBJ1-6 and V is TRBV20-1; D remains unclear. The CDR3 is 14 amino acids. Germline CDR1 DFQATT, CDR2 SNEGSKA (reference sequence). In DNA, the CDR3 is TGCAGTGCTAGGGCACCCCGTGGTAATTCAACCCTCAACTTT. Protein: CSARAPRGNSTLNF.

At least ten counts were recorded for this clonotype. V usage is TRBV20-1 and J usage is TRBJ1-1; TRBD1 matches at 7 bases. Germline V gene data show CDR1 as DFQATT and CDR2 as SNEGSKA (reference sequence). The CDR3 is 13 amino acids. J gave up 7 bases and V 1 base, and 6 bases lay outside the gene matches. The CDR3 loop is CSARGGGSVEAFF. The CDR3 DNA is TGCAGTGCTAGAGGAGGGGGCTCGGTTGAAGCTTTCTTT.

This clonotype has at least ten counts. The V call is TRBV5-1, the J call TRBJ2-2; D is undetermined. Trimming stripped 5 bases from V and 1 base from J, with 9 bases between. The CDR3 spans 14 residues. Germline CDR1 and CDR2: SGHRS and YFSETQ. The CDR3, as DNA: TGCGCCAGCAGTCTATCTAGGAACACCGGGGAGCTGTTTTTT. Its translation is CASSLSRNTGELFF. The complete variable domain, with remaining parts taken from reference TRBV5-1 and TRBJ2-2, reads KAGVTQTPRYLIKTRGQQVTLSCSPISGHRSVSWYQQTPGQGLQFLFEYFSETQRNKGNFPGRFSGRQFSNSRSEMNVSTLELGDSALYLCASSLSRNTGELFFGEGSRLTVL.

The chain employs TRBV3-1 and TRBJ1-1, with D uncertain. Germline CDR1 reads LGHDT; CDR2 reads YNNKEL (reference sequence). The CDR3 totals 13 residues. V lost 4 bases, J lost 2 bases, and 8 bases lay in between. The CDR3 DNA reads as TGTGCCAGCAGCCCCCGGGCCAACACTGAAGCTTTCTTT. This encodes CASSPRANTEAFF. Using reference TRBV3-1 and TRBJ1-1 for the parts outside the CDR3, the full variable domain is DTAVSQTPKYLVTQMGNDKSIKCEQNLGHDTMYWYKQDSKKFLKIMFSYNNKELIINETVPNRFSPKSPDKAHLNLHINSLELGDSAVYFCASSPRANTEAFFGQGTRLTVV.

This clonotype has a count of ten or more. J is TRBJ2-7 and V is TRBV3-1; unclear D gene. Germline CDR1 and CDR2: LGHDT and YNNKEL (reference sequence). Trimming took 2 bases from V and 3 from J, leaving 2 bases between them. The CDR3 has 11 residues. The CDR3 spells CASSQLYEQYF. Here the CDR3 DNA reads TGTGCCAGCAGCCAACTCTACGAGCAGTACTTC.